One sample yielded the 27 T cell receptor beta chains listed below, sequenced in a study of cytomegalovirus exposure and HLA in healthy donors. The PCR ran on 60 Vbeta and 13 Jbeta primers. Libraries were prepared by immunoSEQ multiplex PCR; TCRdb keeps only in-frame clonotypes and omits some of them. The table records tens of thousands of clones, about 74% of them present only once. The sequenced sample consisted of PBMCs. Source of these receptors: a woman in her thirties in good health and CMV-seropositive.

This chain joins TRBV4-1 and TRBJ1-1, with a tentative D call TRBD1 (6 bases). The CDR3 runs 16 residues. CDR1 and CDR2 from the germline V gene are MGHRA and YSYEKL. Trimming pared 4 bases from V and 0 bases from J, leaving 15 bases between. The CDR3 nucleotides are TGCGCCAGCAGCCCCCCTTTAGGACAGCTGAACACTGAAGCTTTCTTT. It specifies CASSPPLGQLNTEAFF.

The chain combines TRBV28 with TRBJ1-1; D gene ambiguous. V shed 3 bases and J shed 0 bases, with 8 bases lying between them. The CDR3 contains 14 residues. In germline, CDR1 is MDHEN, CDR2 SYDVKM. The chain's CDR3 is CASSFHRMNTEAFF. CDR3 bases: TGTGCCAGCAGTTTCCACAGAATGAACACTGAAGCTTTCTTT.

The chain is built from TRBV9 and TRBJ1-2; TRBD1 agrees at 8 bases. The CDR3 loop spans 13 amino acids. Germline CDR1 SGDLS, CDR2 YYNGEE. The V and J ends lost 4 bases and 3 bases, in that order; junction bases with no gene match: 2. The CDR3 nucleotides read TGTGCCAGCAGCCCAGGGGGCTACTATGGCTACACCTTC. Its protein is CASSPGGYYGYTF. The whole variable domain, filled in from reference TRBV9 and TRBJ1-2, reads DSGVTQTPKHLITATGQRVTLRCSPRSGDLSVYWYQQSLDQGLQFLIQYYNGEERAKGNILERFSAQQFPDLHSELNLSSLELGDSALYFCASSPGGYYGYTFGSGTRLTVV.

This chain uses TRBV18 with TRBJ2-7; 7 bases match TRBD1. This CDR3 contains 14 residues. The V and J ends lost 3 bases and 0 bases, in that order; junction bases with no gene match: 2. From germline, CDR1 is KGHSH and CDR2 LQKENI. The CDR3 region has the DNA TGTGCCAGCTCACCCCGGGACAGCTCCTACGAGCAGTACTTC. It codes for CASSPRDSSYEQYF. Together with reference TRBV18 and TRBJ2-7, the CDR3 gives the full variable domain: NAGVMQNPRHLVRRRGQEARLRCSPMKGHSHVYWYRQLPEEGLKFMVYLQKENIIDESGMPKERFSAEFPKEGPSILRIQQVVRGDSAAYFCASSPRDSSYEQYFGPGTRLTVT.

The gene calls are TRBV30 and TRBJ2-3; TRBD2 might be the D (6 bases). This CDR3 has 12 amino acids. V lost 0 bases and J lost 7, with 8 bases in between. The germline gives CDR1 GTSNPN, CDR2 SVGIG (reference sequence). CDR3 bases: TGTGCCTGGAGTGTACGGGGGAATACGCAGTATTTT. It codes for CAWSVRGNTQYF.

V and J are TRBV28 and TRBJ1-5; TRBD1 aligns across 12 bases. The CDR3 loop spans 15 amino acids. V shed 8 bases and J 6 bases; nucleotides not matched to a gene: 8. CDR1 is MDHEN and CDR2 is SYDVKM in the germline V gene. CDR3 amino acids: CASSARDRGLQPQHF. The DNA for the CDR3 is TGTGCCAGCTCTGCCCGGGACAGGGGGCTTCAGCCCCAGCATTTT.

The chain is built from TRBV29-1 and TRBJ2-1; 7 bases line up with TRBD2. Germline CDR1 and CDR2: SQVTM and ANQGSEA. The junction had 17 bases not matched to a gene; V was cut back by 6 bases and J by 6 bases. This CDR3 has 16 amino acids. The CDR3, as DNA: TGCAGCGTGACCCTCGGGCGGGAGCATTTTTCCAATGAGCAGTTCTTC. Its translation: CSVTLGREHFSNEQFF.

The chain has TRBV29-1 and TRBJ2-2; D is unresolved. Trimming cost V 6 bases and J 2 bases, with 13 bases left between them. The CDR3 extends over 14 amino acids. Germline values: CDR1 SQVTM, CDR2 ANQGSEA. The CDR3 reads CSVPSWLNTGELFF. The DNA of the CDR3 is TGCAGCGTCCCTAGTTGGCTTAACACCGGGGAGCTGTTTTTT.

V is TRBV7-8 and J is TRBJ2-1, with 14 positions matching TRBD2. The CDR3 has 16 residues. J lost 6 bases, V lost 3 bases, and 4 bases had no gene match. Germline lookup yields CDR1 SGHVS and CDR2 FQNEAQ. The CDR3 here is CASSLTTSGRANEQFF. For the CDR3, the DNA is TGTGCCAGCAGCTTGACGACTAGCGGGAGGGCCAATGAGCAGTTCTTC.

V and J are TRBV29-1 and TRBJ1-3, with 8 bases fitting TRBD1. The CDR3 loop spans 13 amino acids. V lost 5 bases to trimming and J lost 4 bases; unmatched junction nucleotides: 4. Germline V gene data show CDR1 as SQVTM and CDR2 as ANQGSEA. The chain's CDR3 is CSVPTGVGNTIYF. For the CDR3, the DNA is TGCAGCGTTCCGACAGGGGTAGGAAACACCATATATTTT.

The chain uses TRBV2 and TRBJ2-7; D is possibly TRBD2 (8 bases). The ends were cut back, 7 bases at V and 7 bases at J, with 23 bases in the middle. Germline assignment: CDR1 SNHLY and CDR2 FYNNEI. This CDR3 contains 15 residues. CDR3 nucleotides: TGTGCCAGCACTCCCGGGGGGGCAGGGGGTAAGGAGCAGTACTTC. Translating it yields CASTPGGAGGKEQYF. The whole variable domain, filled in from reference TRBV2 and TRBJ2-7, reads EPEVTQTPSHQVTQMGQEVILRCVPISNHLYFYWYRQILGQKVEFLVSFYNNEISEKSEIFDDQFSVERPDGSNFTLKIRSTKLEDSAMYFCASTPGGAGGKEQYFGPGTRLTVT.

V gene TRBV28 combines with J gene TRBJ2-7; perhaps TRBD2 as D (5 bases). Trimming cost V 4 bases and J 4 bases, with 11 bases left between them. This CDR3 spans 13 amino acids. Germline V gene lookup returns CDR1 MDHEN and CDR2 SYDVKM. Written as DNA, the CDR3 is TGTGCCAGCAGTTCCGCGGGCTGGTACGAGCAGTACTTC. Residues: CASSSAGWYEQYF.

CDR3: CSVLKSSNTEAFF. CDR3 in DNA: TGCAGCGTTCTTAAATCGTCGAACACTGAAGCTTTCTTT. The V gene is TRBV29-1, the J gene TRBJ1-1; D is ambiguous. CDR3 size: 13 residues. Trimming took off 5 bases at V and 1 base at J, with 11 bases between the two ends. Germline V CDR1 and CDR2: SQVTM, ANQGSEA.

J is TRBJ1-1 and V is TRBV9; a weak D match, TRBD1 (6 bases). Trimming took 4 bases from V and 0 from J, leaving 13 bases between them. CDR1 SGDLS and CDR2 YYNGEE come from the germline V gene. The CDR3 has 15 residues. The CDR3, as DNA: TGTGCCAGCAGCCCCCAGGGGACGATGAACACTGAAGCTTTCTTT. Encoded protein: CASSPQGTMNTEAFF.

This sequence joins TRBV6-5 and TRBJ1-1; D not resolved. The CDR3 sequence is 14 residues long. Germline loops: CDR1 MNHEY, CDR2 SVGAGI. V was cut by 0 bases and J by 1 base, with 6 bases left in between. This CDR3 is CASSYSRENTEAFF. The CDR3 region has the DNA TGTGCCAGCAGTTACTCGAGAGAGAACACTGAAGCTTTCTTT.

The chain links TRBV25-1 to TRBJ2-5; no clear D gene. Trimming cost V 6 bases and J 5 bases, with 19 bases left between them. Germline V gives CDR1 MGHDK, CDR2 SYGVNS. This CDR3 contains 15 residues. The CDR3 region is CASSRQSPSRETQYF. CDR3 DNA: TGTGCCAGCAGCCGCCAATCACCAAGCCGGGAGACCCAGTACTTC.

This rearrangement joins TRBV2 to TRBJ1-2; D might be TRBD1 (5 bases). The CDR3 is made up of 14 amino acids. Germline V gene lookup returns CDR1 SNHLY and CDR2 FYNNEI. Trimming took off 6 bases at V and 6 bases at J, with 17 bases between the two ends. This CDR3 is CASSGDSKGHGYTF. CDR3 DNA sequence: TGTGCCAGCAGCGGCGACAGTAAGGGCCATGGCTACACCTTC.

The chain combines TRBV7-9 with TRBJ2-1; 7 nucleotides agree with TRBD2. J lost 2 bases, V lost 1 base, and 11 bases had no gene match. The CDR3 is 18 residues long. Per the germline V gene, CDR1 is SEHNR and CDR2 is FQNEAQ (reference sequence). DNA of the CDR3: TGTGCCAGCAGCTTAGGTTTGGGAGGGCCAGGCGCCTACAATGAGCAGTTCTTC. Translated, it gives CASSLGLGGPGAYNEQFF.

This chain connects TRBV6-4 to TRBJ1-1; D gene uncertain. Trimming removed 0 bases at V and 4 bases at J, with 12 bases between. CDR1 and CDR2 (germline): MRHNA, SNTAGT. The CDR3 runs 15 residues. CDR3 sequence reads: CASSDSRQRGTEAFF. The CDR3 DNA reads TGTGCCAGCAGTGACTCGAGGCAGCGGGGCACTGAAGCTTTCTTT.

A single count supports this clone. The rearrangement joins TRBV27 to TRBJ2-1; 10 nucleotides align to TRBD1. Germline CDR1 and CDR2: MNHEY and SMNVEV (reference sequence). The CDR3 consists of 14 residues. Trimming cost V 5 bases and J 6 bases; bases outside gene matches: 4. DNA for the CDR3: TGTGCCAGCAGTGTTCGGGACAGGGGCAATGAGCAGTTCTTC. Protein product: CASSVRDRGNEQFF.

The chain is built from TRBV20-1 and TRBJ1-2; D gene unclear. V was trimmed by 6 bases and J by 3 bases, leaving 2 bases between them. The CDR3 totals 9 residues. Germline CDR1 DFQATT, CDR2 SNEGSKA (reference sequence). As DNA, the CDR3 is TGCAGTGCCTACTATGGCTACACCTTC. Its translation is CSAYYGYTF.

V and J are TRBV7-6 and TRBJ2-3; 11 bases line up with TRBD2. The CDR3 extends over 14 amino acids. The junction had 3 bases not matched to a gene; V was cut back by 5 bases and J by 5 bases. CDR1 and CDR2 from the germline V gene are SGHVS and FNYEAQ. The CDR3 DNA is TGTGCCAGCAGCCGTAGCGGGGGGGGAGATACGCAGTATTTT. It yields the protein CASSRSGGGDTQYF.

The chain joins TRBV28 to TRBJ1-1; D not certain. Germline CDR1 is MDHEN and CDR2 is SYDVKM. The CDR3 length is 14 residues. Trimming took 4 bases from V and 4 from J, leaving 13 bases between them. The CDR3 reads CASSSRVRGTEAFF. In DNA, the CDR3 is TGTGCCAGCAGTTCCCGGGTCAGAGGCACTGAAGCTTTCTTT.

This clone has only a few counts. V and J are TRBV4-3 and TRBJ2-2, with TRBD2 matching over 10 bases. The V gene end was trimmed by 6 bases and the J gene end by 11 bases; junction bases not matched to a gene: 15. This CDR3 region has 16 residues. Germline loops: CDR1 LGHNA, CDR2 YSLEER. The CDR3 is CASSKQSLAGVSELFF. The CDR3, as DNA: TGCGCCAGCAGTAAACAATCCCTAGCGGGAGTCAGTGAGCTGTTTTTT.

This clone has a handful of counts. In DNA, the CDR3 is TGTGCCTGGAGTACCCGACCGACTAGCGGGAGCACAGATACGCAGTATTTT. Its protein is CAWSTRPTSGSTDTQYF. The chain employs TRBV30 and TRBJ2-3; TRBD2 agrees at 10 bases. V was pared by 2 bases and J by 0 bases, with 8 bases of the junction left unmatched. The CDR3 covers 17 residues. Germline-derived CDR1 and CDR2 are GTSNPN and SVGIG (reference sequence).

This chain joins TRBV5-1 and TRBJ2-1; no clear D. Per the germline V gene, CDR1 is SGHRS and CDR2 is YFSETQ. Trimming cost V 2 bases and J 0 bases, with 9 bases left between them. This CDR3 region has 15 residues. The CDR3 sequence is CASSLSPSSYNEQFF. The CDR3 DNA follows: TGCGCCAGCAGCTTAAGCCCGAGCTCCTACAATGAGCAGTTCTTC.

The chain uses TRBV20-1 and TRBJ2-3, with no clear D. The germline gives CDR1 DFQATT, CDR2 SNEGSKA (reference sequence). Trimming took 6 bases from V and 6 from J, leaving 10 bases between them. This CDR3 is built from 11 residues. The CDR3 loop reads CSALGSDTQYF. DNA of the CDR3: TGCAGTGCCCTAGGCAGCGATACGCAGTATTTT.